The 13 T cell receptor beta chains in this list originate from one sample, sequenced in a study of T cell changes during pregnancy in multiple sclerosis. Assay: immunoSEQ multiplex PCR; the TCRdb copy retains only in-frame clones and omits some. The data contain tens of thousands of clones, around nine tenths of them singletons. The sample here was CD8+ T cells from peripheral blood mononuclear cells, taken in the second trimester of pregnancy. Receptors were obtained from a female donor with multiple sclerosis, enrolled in a pregnancy study.

The chain uses TRBV4-3 and TRBJ2-1; D unresolved. Germline-derived CDR1 and CDR2 are LGHNA and YSLEER. V lost 1 base and J lost 10, with 29 bases in between. This CDR3 is built from 19 residues. The CDR3 region is CASSQGLLVSNIGVGEQFF. CDR3 nucleotide sequence: TGCGCCAGCAGCCAAGGGCTTTTGGTTTCAAACATTGGCGTGGGCGAGCAGTTCTTC.

The genes are TRBV13 and TRBJ2-1; D possibly corresponds to TRBD2 (6 bases). Germline loops: CDR1 PRHDT, CDR2 FYEKMQ (reference sequence). V was pared by 2 bases and J by 2 bases, with 13 bases between. The CDR3 sequence is 16 residues long. CDR3 in DNA: TGTGCCAGCAGCTTACTACCCAGCGGGCCCTACAATGAGCAGTTCTTC. Translating it yields CASSLLPSGPYNEQFF.

This chain connects TRBV27 to TRBJ2-7; 15 nucleotides align to TRBD2. Germline loops: CDR1 MNHEY, CDR2 SMNVEV (reference sequence). Trimming took 5 bases from V and 4 from J; bases not matched to a gene: 3. The CDR3 consists of 15 residues. The CDR3 sequence: CASSPGTSGRYEQYF. Here the CDR3 DNA reads TGTGCCAGCAGTCCAGGGACTAGCGGGAGGTACGAGCAGTACTTC.

This clone was detected only once. This chain uses TRBV28 with TRBJ2-2; D call uncertain. The V gene's germline CDR1 is MDHEN and CDR2 SYDVKM. V lost 2 bases and J 0 bases, leaving 7 bases between the germline ends. This CDR3 has 15 residues. The CDR3 here is CASSLGLPNTGELFF. The DNA of the CDR3 is TGTGCCAGCAGTTTAGGGCTACCGAACACCGGGGAGCTGTTTTTT.

The rearrangement joins TRBV19 to TRBJ2-1, with TRBD2 identical over 8 bases. The germline gives CDR1 LNHDA, CDR2 SQIVND (reference sequence). CDR3 length equals 15 residues. Unmatched junction bases numbered 3, after V lost 2 bases and J lost 3 bases. CDR3 coding DNA: TGTGCCAGTAGTATACCAGCGGGAGACTACAATGAGCAGTTCTTC. It is translated as CASSIPAGDYNEQFF.

V and J are TRBV28 and TRBJ2-7; 7 bases are a match to TRBD2. Looked up from germline, CDR1 is MDHEN and CDR2 is SYDVKM. The CDR3 is 16 amino acids. Unmatched junction bases numbered 10, after V lost 3 bases and J lost 2 bases. The CDR3 DNA is TGTGCCAGCAGTTTGGGGTCCAGCGGGACTGCCTACGAGCAGTACTTC. This sequence encodes CASSLGSSGTAYEQYF.

CDR3 in DNA: TGTGCCAGCAGCTTAGGCCAGGGGGCAAGGGATGGCTACACCTTC. Residues: CASSLGQGARDGYTF. V and J are TRBV13 and TRBJ1-2; 8 bases map to TRBD1. CDR3 length equals 15 residues. CDR1 and CDR2 from the germline V gene are PRHDT and FYEKMQ (reference sequence). Trimming took 0 bases from V and 6 from J; bases not matched to a gene: 6.

CDR3 nucleotide sequence: TGTGCCAGCAGGCGGAGCTCTGGGGCCAACGTCCTGACTTTC. Amino acids: CASRRSSGANVLTF. The chain links TRBV28 to TRBJ2-6; no firm D call. The CDR3 loop spans 14 amino acids. The V end lost 6 bases, the J end lost 0 bases, and 6 bases lay between the germline ends. Germline V gives CDR1 MDHEN, CDR2 SYDVKM.

CDR3 bases: TGTGCCAGCAGGGACATCCGGAGCTCCTACGAGCAGTACTTC. Translated: CASRDIRSSYEQYF. The chain recombines TRBV27 with TRBJ2-7; tentative D call: TRBD1 (5 bases). The CDR3 runs 14 residues. Germline-derived CDR1 and CDR2 are MNHEY and SMNVEV (reference sequence). V was pared by 6 bases and J by 0 bases, with 12 bases between.

The chain links TRBV11-1 to TRBJ1-1; D unclear. V gave up 0 bases and J gave up 3 bases, with 8 bases separating them. CDR1 is SGHAT and CDR2 is FQDESV in the germline V gene (reference sequence). The length of the CDR3 is 14 residues. Here the CDR3 DNA reads TGTGCCAGCAGCTTAGCGCGAGGGTACACTGAAGCTTTCTTT. Translating gives CASSLARGYTEAFF.

The chain combines TRBV28 with TRBJ1-2; D is uncertain. The length of the CDR3 is 11 residues. The V end was cut by 5 bases, the J end by 4 bases, with 5 bases between. The germline V gene has CDR1 MDHEN and CDR2 SYDVKM. The CDR3 protein is CASSASYGYTF. DNA for the CDR3: TGTGCCAGCAGTGCCAGCTATGGCTACACCTTC.

This chain links TRBV19 with TRBJ2-3; 8 nucleotides agree with TRBD2. Germline V CDR1 and CDR2: LNHDA, SQIVND (reference sequence). The junction had 11 bases not matched to a gene; V was cut back by 5 bases and J by 4 bases. CDR3 size: 16 residues. The CDR3 DNA follows: TGTGCCAGTAGTTGGCAGACTAGCGCGCTATCAGATACGCAGTATTTT. Its translation: CASSWQTSALSDTQYF.

This sequence joins TRBV4-1 and TRBJ2-5, with a tentative D call TRBD1 (6 bases). Trimming pared 0 bases from V and 4 bases from J, leaving 9 bases between. The germline V gene has CDR1 MGHRA and CDR2 YSYEKL. This CDR3 comprises 14 residues. This chain's CDR3 is CASSQDSGAETQYF. The CDR3, as DNA: TGCGCCAGCAGCCAAGATTCAGGGGCAGAGACCCAGTACTTC.